This passage covers 22 T cell receptor beta chains from one sample sequenced in a study of cytomegalovirus exposure and HLA in healthy donors. PCR amplification relied on 60 Vbeta primers (plus 13 Jbeta primers). Clones were read by immunoSEQ multiplex PCR, and TCRdb kept only the in-frame ones, dropping some. The sample shows 200,000 or so clones, 82% of them seen only once. The sample consisted of PBMCs. These receptors originate from a woman aged 18-29 years in good health and CMV-seronegative.

This chain joins TRBV7-9 and TRBJ2-3, with 12 positions matching TRBD2. The CDR3 is 16 residues long. The trim removed 5 bases at V and 7 bases at J, leaving 10 bases unmatched. Germline V CDR1 and CDR2: SEHNR, FQNEAQ (reference sequence). The CDR3 is CASSLGLAGIPYTQYF. CDR3 sequence (DNA): TGTGCCAGCAGCCTCGGACTAGCGGGAATACCGTATACGCAGTATTTT.

The chain employs TRBV7-2 and TRBJ2-7, with 9 bases lining up with TRBD1. The CDR3 contains 14 residues. J gave up 12 bases and V 5 bases, and 14 bases lay outside the gene matches. Germline V gene sequence: CDR1 SGHTA, CDR2 FQGNSA. The DNA for the CDR3 is TGTGCCAGCAGCCTGCGACAGGGGGTACGAGCGAGGTACTTC. Its translation is CASSLRQGVRARYF.

The rearrangement links TRBV9 to TRBJ2-7, with TRBD1 identical over 11 bases. Per the germline V gene, CDR1 is SGDLS and CDR2 is YYNGEE. The J segment lost 3 bases and the V segment lost 3 bases, leaving 2 bases of the junction unmatched. The CDR3 runs to 14 residues. The CDR3 here is CASSGGTGGYEQYF. CDR3 coding DNA: TGTGCCAGCAGCGGAGGGACAGGGGGCTACGAGCAGTACTTC. The entire variable domain, with the rest obtained from reference TRBV9 and TRBJ2-7, is as follows: DSGVTQTPKHLITATGQRVTLRCSPRSGDLSVYWYQQSLDQGLQFLIQYYNGEERAKGNILERFSAQQFPDLHSELNLSSLELGDSALYFCASSGGTGGYEQYFGPGTRLTVT.

The V gene is TRBV18, the J gene TRBJ1-6; TRBD1 matches at 8 bases. From germline, CDR1 is KGHSH and CDR2 LQKENI. The CDR3 length is 14 residues. Germline trimming cut 5 bases from V and 8 bases from J; bases unmatched to any gene: 5. The CDR3 here is CASSTGQGYSPLHF. CDR3 nucleotide sequence: TGTGCCAGCTCAACCGGACAGGGCTATTCACCCCTCCACTTT. Combining the CDR3 with reference TRBV18 and TRBJ1-6 gives the whole variable domain NAGVMQNPRHLVRRRGQEARLRCSPMKGHSHVYWYRQLPEEGLKFMVYLQKENIIDESGMPKERFSAEFPKEGPSILRIQQVVRGDSAAYFCASSTGQGYSPLHFGNGTRLTVT.

The chain carries TRBV18 and TRBJ2-1; TRBD2 is a possible D gene (6 bases). In germline, CDR1 is KGHSH, CDR2 LQKENI. The ends were cut back, 1 base at V and 7 bases at J, with 17 bases in the middle. The CDR3 spans 16 residues. As DNA, the CDR3 is TGTGCCAGCTCACCACACGGTCCGGGAGTTGGGAATGAGCAGTTCTTC. It specifies CASSPHGPGVGNEQFF.

This clone was counted a single time. The chain is built from TRBV7-9 and TRBJ1-2; D uncertain. Germline V gives CDR1 SEHNR, CDR2 FQNEAQ (reference sequence). This CDR3 comprises 15 residues. V lost 4 bases and J 1 base, leaving 13 bases between the germline ends. CDR3 DNA sequence: TGTGCCAGCAGCTCGCGGATTGCCAATAACTATGGCTACACCTTC. It encodes CASSSRIANNYGYTF.

The chain uses TRBV19 and TRBJ2-4; 9 positions agree with TRBD1. Germline V lookup: CDR1 LNHDA, CDR2 SQIVND (reference sequence). The CDR3 totals 14 residues. Trimming cost V 5 bases and J 5 bases; bases outside gene matches: 4. The CDR3 region is CASSPWTGENIQYF. The DNA for the CDR3 is TGTGCCAGTAGTCCGTGGACAGGGGAAAACATTCAGTACTTC.

The chain combines TRBV2 with TRBJ1-2; no definite D call. The CDR3 loop spans 13 amino acids. V was clipped by 6 bases and J by 8 bases, with 16 bases between them. The germline V gene encodes CDR1 SNHLY and CDR2 FYNNEI. For the CDR3, the DNA is TGTGCCAGCAGGGGTACAGACGCGTTGGGCTACACCTTC. Translating gives CASRGTDALGYTF.

The chain recombines TRBV27 with TRBJ2-7; 7 bases fit TRBD2. Germline CDR1 is MNHEY and CDR2 is SMNVEV (reference sequence). The CDR3 is 14 amino acids. With V trimmed by 4 bases and J by 1 base, 4 bases remained unmatched. CDR3 nucleotides: TGTGCCAGCAGTTATAGCGGGTTTTCCTACGAGCAGTACTTC. It yields the protein CASSYSGFSYEQYF.

The chain carries TRBV2 and TRBJ1-4; 9 bases fit TRBD1. CDR1 and CDR2 from the germline V gene are SNHLY and FYNNEI. V gave up 2 bases and J gave up 2 bases; unmatched junction bases: 12. This CDR3 has 19 amino acids. CDR3 coding DNA: TGTGCCAGCAGTGAACTAACCTGGGACAGGGTAGCCACTAATGAAAAACTGTTTTTT. It codes for CASSELTWDRVATNEKLFF. Using reference TRBV2 and TRBJ1-4 for the parts outside the CDR3, the full variable domain is EPEVTQTPSHQVTQMGQEVILRCVPISNHLYFYWYRQILGQKVEFLVSFYNNEISEKSEIFDDQFSVERPDGSNFTLKIRSTKLEDSAMYFCASSELTWDRVATNEKLFFGSGTQLSVL.

V and J are TRBV6-1 and TRBJ2-5; the D is unclear. CDR1 and CDR2 from the germline V gene are MNHNS and SASEGT. CDR3 length: 11 amino acids. V was shortened by 3 bases and J by 5 bases, with 4 bases between the two germline ends. CDR3 DNA: TGTGCCAGCAGTGAGTCGGAGACCCAGTACTTC. Amino acids: CASSESETQYF.

The chain uses TRBV6-1 and TRBJ2-3; TRBD2 matches 8 bases. V was clipped by 0 bases and J by 2 bases; unmatched bases: 10. The CDR3 is made up of 18 amino acids. Germline V gives CDR1 MNHNS, CDR2 SASEGT. CDR3 nucleotide sequence: TGTGCCAGCAGTGAAGCCGCAGTTACTAGCGGCCTCACAGATACGCAGTATTTT. It is translated as CASSEAAVTSGLTDTQYF.

V is TRBV11-2 and J is TRBJ1-5; D is ambiguous. The CDR3 is 13 amino acids. Between the trimmed V and J ends, which lost 3 bases and 4 bases, there was a span of 7 bases. CDR1 is SGHAT, CDR2 FQNNGV, per germline. CDR3 region: CASSLVENQPQHF. The CDR3 DNA reads as TGTGCCAGCAGCTTGGTGGAGAATCAGCCCCAGCATTTT.

This chain connects TRBV29-1 to TRBJ1-1; the match to TRBD1 covers 7 bases. V gave up 6 bases and J gave up 5 bases; unmatched junction bases: 9. Germline-derived CDR1 and CDR2 are SQVTM and ANQGSEA. The CDR3 covers 13 residues. The CDR3 nucleotides read TGCAGCGTGGTGCAGGGGGGCCTTACTGAAGCTTTCTTT. It encodes CSVVQGGLTEAFF.

The chain is built from TRBV7-9 and TRBJ2-5, with TRBD2 matching 7 bases. Germline CDR1 is SEHNR and CDR2 is FQNEAQ (reference sequence). V shed 6 bases and J 5 bases; nucleotides not matched to a gene: 9. This CDR3 is 14 amino acids long. For the CDR3, the DNA is TGTGCCAGCAGAGATTGGACTAGAGAGGAGACCCAGTACTTC. Its translation: CASRDWTREETQYF. The full variable domain, its missing parts supplied by reference TRBV7-9 and TRBJ2-5, is DTGVSQNPRHKITKRGQNVTFRCDPISEHNRLYWYRQTLGQGPEFLTYFQNEAQLEKSRLLSDRFSAERPKGSFSTLEIQRTEQGDSAMYLCASRDWTREETQYFGPGTRLLVL.

The chain links TRBV19 to TRBJ1-4, with 10 bases aligning to TRBD1. CDR1 is LNHDA and CDR2 is SQIVND in the germline V gene (reference sequence). This CDR3 has 17 amino acids. The J segment lost 6 bases and the V segment lost 3 bases, leaving 10 bases of the junction unmatched. CDR3 region: CASSIRDRGRVDEKLFF. For the CDR3, the DNA is TGTGCCAGTAGTATTCGTGACAGGGGGCGCGTGGATGAAAAACTGTTTTTT.

This clone has only one observation. The CDR3 DNA is TGTGCCAGCAGTGAGGGGTCAATCGGACTAGCGGGAGACGGGCAGTACTTC. It is translated as CASSEGSIGLAGDGQYF. V gene TRBV25-1 combines with J gene TRBJ2-5, with 13 bases fitting TRBD2. The CDR3 is 17 residues long. The ends lost 3 bases at V and 11 bases at J; junction bases unmatched: 15. CDR1 is MGHDK, CDR2 SYGVNS, per germline.

This sequence joins TRBV29-1 and TRBJ1-2, with 7 bases identical to TRBD1. After removal of 6 bases from V and 5 bases from J, the junction contained 3 bases not matched to a gene. CDR1 SQVTM and CDR2 ANQGSEA come from the germline V gene. CDR3 size: 11 residues. CDR3 in amino acids: CSVPGGYGYTF. The CDR3 DNA reads as TGCAGCGTGCCAGGGGGATATGGCTACACCTTC.

The chain recombines TRBV5-1 with TRBJ2-1; 11 bases map to TRBD2. J lost 5 bases, V lost 4 bases, and 5 bases had no gene match. The CDR3 consists of 15 residues. CDR1 is SGHRS and CDR2 is YFSETQ in the germline V gene. The CDR3 spells CASSEGTSGDNEQFF. CDR3 sequence (DNA): TGCGCCAGCAGCGAAGGGACTAGCGGTGACAATGAGCAGTTCTTC.

V is TRBV2 and J is TRBJ1-2; perhaps TRBD1 as D (5 bases). The germline V gene encodes CDR1 SNHLY and CDR2 FYNNEI. The CDR3 runs to 16 residues. V was pared by 6 bases and J by 7 bases, with 24 bases between. CDR3 nucleotides: TGTGCCAGCAGGCCAAGGTCGGGGGTTGTTTGGTCTGGCTACACCTTC. Translated: CASRPRSGVVWSGYTF.

This clone was found once. The chain combines TRBV16 with TRBJ1-5; no definite D call. Germline V lookup: CDR1 KGHSY, CDR2 FQNENV. V lost 2 bases and J 9 bases, leaving 11 bases between the germline ends. The CDR3 consists of 13 residues. CDR3 sequence reads: CASSQALTRPQHF. DNA for the CDR3: TGTGCCAGCAGCCAAGCGCTCACCCGGCCCCAGCATTTT.

The V gene is TRBV6-1, the J gene TRBJ2-1; D unresolved. Germline V lookup: CDR1 MNHNS, CDR2 SASEGT. This CDR3 comprises 12 residues. Trimming took off 3 bases at V and 8 bases at J, with 8 bases between the two ends. The CDR3 DNA follows: TGTGCCAGCAGTGATAACTCCGATGAGCAGTTCTTC. Translating it yields CASSDNSDEQFF.